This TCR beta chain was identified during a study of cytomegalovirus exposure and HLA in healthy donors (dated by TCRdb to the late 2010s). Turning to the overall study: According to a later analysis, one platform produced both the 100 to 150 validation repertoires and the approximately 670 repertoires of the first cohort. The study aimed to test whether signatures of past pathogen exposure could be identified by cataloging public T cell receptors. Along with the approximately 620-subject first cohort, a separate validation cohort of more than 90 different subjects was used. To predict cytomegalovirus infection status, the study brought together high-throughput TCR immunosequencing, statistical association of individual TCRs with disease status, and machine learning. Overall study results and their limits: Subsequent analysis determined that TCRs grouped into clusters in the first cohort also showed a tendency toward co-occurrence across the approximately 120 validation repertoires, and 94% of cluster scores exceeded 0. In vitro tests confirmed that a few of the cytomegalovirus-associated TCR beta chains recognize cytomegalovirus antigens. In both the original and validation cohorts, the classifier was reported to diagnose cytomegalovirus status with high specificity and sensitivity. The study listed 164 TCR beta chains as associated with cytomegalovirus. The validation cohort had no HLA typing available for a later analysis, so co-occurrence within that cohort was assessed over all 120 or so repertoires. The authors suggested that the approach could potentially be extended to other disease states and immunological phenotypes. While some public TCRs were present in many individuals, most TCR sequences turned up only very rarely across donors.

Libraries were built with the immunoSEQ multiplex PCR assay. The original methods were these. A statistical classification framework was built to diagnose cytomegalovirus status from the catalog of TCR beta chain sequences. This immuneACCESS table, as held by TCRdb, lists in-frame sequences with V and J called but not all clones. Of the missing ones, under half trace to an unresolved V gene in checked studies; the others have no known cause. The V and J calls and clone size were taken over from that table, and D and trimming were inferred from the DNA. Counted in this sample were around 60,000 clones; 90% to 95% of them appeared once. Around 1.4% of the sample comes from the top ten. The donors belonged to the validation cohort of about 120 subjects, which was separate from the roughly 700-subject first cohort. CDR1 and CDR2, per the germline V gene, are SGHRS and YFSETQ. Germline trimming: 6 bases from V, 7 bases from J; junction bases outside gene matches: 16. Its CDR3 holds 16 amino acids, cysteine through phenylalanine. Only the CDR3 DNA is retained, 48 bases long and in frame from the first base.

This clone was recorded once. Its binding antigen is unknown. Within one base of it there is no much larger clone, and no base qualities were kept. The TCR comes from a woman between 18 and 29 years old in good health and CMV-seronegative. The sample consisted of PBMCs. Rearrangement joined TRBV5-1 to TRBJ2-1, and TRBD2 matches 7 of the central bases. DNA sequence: TGCGCCAGCACCACTTCCGGGCGGGAGAGGTTGAATGAGCAGTTCTTC. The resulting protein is CASTTSGRERLNEQFF.